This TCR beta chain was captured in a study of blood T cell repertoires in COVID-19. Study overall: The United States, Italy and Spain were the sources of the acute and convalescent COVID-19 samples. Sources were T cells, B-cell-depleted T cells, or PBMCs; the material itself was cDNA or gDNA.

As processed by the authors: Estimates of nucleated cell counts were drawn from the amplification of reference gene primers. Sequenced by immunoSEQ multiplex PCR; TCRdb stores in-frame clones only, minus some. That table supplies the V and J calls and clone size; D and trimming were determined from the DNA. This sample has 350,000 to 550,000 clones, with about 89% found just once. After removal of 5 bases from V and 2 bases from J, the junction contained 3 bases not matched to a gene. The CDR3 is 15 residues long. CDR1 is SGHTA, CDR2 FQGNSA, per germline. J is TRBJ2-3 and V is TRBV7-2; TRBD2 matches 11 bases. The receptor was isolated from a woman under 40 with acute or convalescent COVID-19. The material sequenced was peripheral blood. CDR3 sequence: CASSLTSGATDTQYF. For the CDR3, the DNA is TGTGCCAGCAGCCTGACTAGCGGGGCCACAGATACGCAGTATTTT.